This T cell receptor (beta chain) was sequenced in a study of Graves' ophthalmopathy and Graves' hyperthyroidism. General study results and limits: A classifier, a 13-signature model, separated ophthalmopathy from stable hyperthyroidism with approximately 88% sensitivity and approximately 81% specificity. Most expanded clonotypes from thyroid (those above 0.001 frequency) were also found in blood.

Enrolled hyperthyroidism patients had a new diagnosis, a duration under 2 months, and an age of 18 to 65. Exclusion criteria comprised other autoimmune diseases, uncontrolled infections, pregnancy or lactation in patients. This clonotype was picked up a small number of times. No antigen is known for it. RNA transcripts served as template for amplifying TCR beta CDR3 sequences. Second-round multiplex PCR came after first-round RT-PCR with HTBI primers. TCRdb ran MiXCR on the multiplex PCR reads and lists one entry per CDR3 protein. The repertoire includes over 500,000 distinct CDR3 sequences, 22% of them detected once, and approximately 7% sits in the top ten. Per the germline V gene, CDR1 is LNHDA and CDR2 is SQIVND (reference sequence). The germline V and J ends were trimmed by 6 bases and 0 bases, with 15 bases remaining between them. The CDR3 runs to 16 residues.

The receptor comes from a woman younger than 35 with stable Graves' hyperthyroidism. Some clones in this sample may be carry-over from other donors' samples. The chain joins TRBV19 to TRBJ1-5; no definite D call. The sample was peripheral blood. The CDR3 DNA reads TGTGCCAGTAGGTCATTCCGGACGGCTAGCAATCAGCCCCAGCATTTT. It yields the protein CASRSFRTASNQPQHF.